The next 14 T cell receptor beta chains were all read from a single sample in a study of T cell changes during pregnancy in multiple sclerosis. Only in-frame clones appear in the TCRdb table, and some are missing; sequencing was by immunoSEQ multiplex PCR. The top ten hold roughly 0.8% of the sample, which has some 70,000 clones, 75% to 95% seen once. The sequencing here drew on peripheral blood, taken in the second trimester of pregnancy. Every receptor here comes from a female donor with multiple sclerosis, enrolled in a pregnancy study.

The gene calls are TRBV9 and TRBJ2-7; D might be TRBD2 (5 bases). From germline, CDR1 is SGDLS and CDR2 YYNGEE. The CDR3 is made up of 12 amino acids. Trimming left V 3 bases short and J 6 bases short, with 10 bases between. For the CDR3, the DNA is TGTGCCAGCAGCGCACCGGGGTCCGAGCAGTACTTC. Amino acids: CASSAPGSEQYF.

CDR3 coding DNA: TGCGCCAGCAGCCAGGGACTAGCGGGGGCGTCCACAGATACGCAGTATTTT. Its protein product is CASSQGLAGASTDTQYF. This chain joins TRBV4-3 and TRBJ2-3; TRBD2 matches 14 bases. The CDR3 is 17 residues long. The ends lost 3 bases at V and 2 bases at J; junction bases unmatched: 4. Germline CDR1 is LGHNA and CDR2 is YSLEER.

The rearrangement joins TRBV5-1 to TRBJ1-2, with 7 bases lining up with TRBD1. Germline assignment: CDR1 SGHRS and CDR2 YFSETQ. With 1 base clipped from V and 5 bases from J, the junction kept 8 bases outside the gene matches. The length of the CDR3 is 15 residues. As DNA, the CDR3 is TGCGCCAGCAGCTTGAGGTTAGGACAGGAGTATGGCTACACCTTC. This gives the protein CASSLRLGQEYGYTF.

The count of this clone is one. The CDR3 protein is CARPHDVTRGKDYGYTF. For the CDR3, the DNA is TGTGCCAGACCCCACGATGTTACGAGGGGGAAGGACTATGGCTACACCTTC. The chain is built from TRBV5-3 and TRBJ1-2; perhaps TRBD1 as D (6 bases). TRBV5-3 is assigned to the ORF class and has an uncertain function. V was trimmed by 7 bases and J by 3 bases, leaving 25 bases between them. The CDR3 covers 17 residues.

The chain couples TRBV7-6 to TRBJ2-7; 9 bases match TRBD2. The CDR3 has 15 residues. CDR1 and CDR2 (germline): SGHVS, FNYEAQ. Trimming at V came to 1 base and at J to 4 bases, leaving 5 bases not matched to a gene. The CDR3 sequence: CASSLGTSDSYEQYF. CDR3 coding DNA: TGTGCCAGCAGCTTAGGGACTAGCGACTCTTACGAGCAGTACTTC.

The rearrangement uses TRBV7-6 and TRBJ2-3; TRBD2 is a possible D gene (5 bases). CDR3 length: 15 residues. The germline gives CDR1 SGHVS, CDR2 FNYEAQ. V was trimmed by 4 bases and J by 1 base, leaving 12 bases between them. CDR3 region: CASSSEGPRTDTQYF. The CDR3 DNA reads TGTGCCAGCAGCTCAGAGGGCCCCCGCACAGATACGCAGTATTTT.

The rearrangement joins TRBV5-4 to TRBJ2-7, with 10 positions matching TRBD1. CDR3 size: 16 residues. CDR1 is SGHNT, CDR2 YYREEE, per germline (reference sequence). The V gene end was trimmed by 5 bases and the J gene end by 3 bases; junction bases not matched to a gene: 11. CDR3: CASRSGQGESRYEQYF. CDR3 nucleotides: TGTGCCAGCAGGTCTGGACAGGGGGAATCGCGCTACGAGCAGTACTTC. The full variable domain, with the rest looked up from reference TRBV5-4 and TRBJ2-7, is ETGVTQSPTHLIKTRGQQVTLRCSSQSGHNTVSWYQQALGQGPQFIFQYYREEENGRGNFPPRFSGLQFPNYSSELNVNALELDDSALYLCASRSGQGESRYEQYFGPGTRLTVT.

This rearrangement joins TRBV27 to TRBJ2-1; 7 nucleotides match TRBD2. J gave up 7 bases and V 1 base, and 13 bases lay outside the gene matches. In germline, CDR1 is MNHEY, CDR2 SMNVEV (reference sequence). The CDR3 consists of 17 residues. In nucleotides, the CDR3 is TGTGCCAGCAGTTTATGGGCTCCCGGGGGGTTCAGGAATGAGCAGTTCTTC. Translating it yields CASSLWAPGGFRNEQFF.

This chain links TRBV10-3 with TRBJ1-2; weak D call: TRBD1 (5 bases). Germline CDR1 ENHRY, CDR2 SYGVKD. V lost 8 bases and J 1 base, leaving 11 bases between the germline ends. The CDR3 loop spans 13 amino acids. CDR3 sequence reads: CAIRLGHNYGYTF. CDR3 nucleotides: TGTGCCATCCGCCTGGGGCATAACTATGGCTACACCTTC.

V is TRBV6-6 and J is TRBJ2-2, with D uncertain. V lost 7 bases and J 6 bases, leaving 9 bases between the germline ends. The CDR3 is 12 residues long. The germline V gene has CDR1 MNHNY and CDR2 SVGAGI (reference sequence). The CDR3 sequence: CASTPFPGELFF. The CDR3 DNA reads as TGTGCCAGCACCCCTTTTCCCGGGGAGCTGTTTTTT.

The chain links TRBV18 to TRBJ2-7, with D possibly TRBD1 on 6 matching bases. V dropped 1 base and J dropped 4 bases, with 11 bases sitting between them. CDR3 length: 14 amino acids. CDR1 is KGHSH, CDR2 LQKENI, per germline. CDR3 nucleotide sequence: TGTGCCAGCTCACCACACAAAGGGGGATACGAGCAGTACTTC. This gives the protein CASSPHKGGYEQYF.

Here the CDR3 reads CASNPFTGTTSNQPQHF. The CDR3 bases are TGTGCCAGCAATCCTTTTACAGGGACCACAAGCAATCAGCCCCAGCATTTT. The rearrangement links TRBV5-8 to TRBJ1-5, with D perhaps TRBD1 (6 bases). Germline loops: CDR1 SGHTS, CDR2 YDEGEE. V was clipped by 6 bases and J by 1 base, with 20 bases between them. CDR3 size: 17 residues. The variable domain in full, completed from reference TRBV5-8 and TRBJ1-5, reads EAGVTQSPTHLIKTRGQQATLRCSPISGHTSVYWYQQALGLGLQFLLWYDEGEERNRGNFPPRFSGRQFPNYSSELNVNALELEDSALYLCASNPFTGTTSNQPQHFGDGTRLSIL.

The chain couples TRBV27 to TRBJ1-5, with 8 positions matching TRBD1. V dropped 6 bases and J dropped 6; count of bases not matched to a gene: 10. Germline lookup yields CDR1 MNHEY and CDR2 SMNVEV (reference sequence). This CDR3 has 15 residues. For the CDR3, the DNA is TGTGCCAGCAGCCCTAAACAGGGGGTAGGTCAGCCCCAGCATTTT. Protein sequence: CASSPKQGVGQPQHF.

V gene TRBV4-2 combines with J gene TRBJ2-3; TRBD2 matches at 10 bases. V lost 4 bases, J lost 4 bases, and 8 bases stayed unmatched. Germline V gene lookup returns CDR1 LGHNA and CDR2 YNFKEQ. The CDR3 covers 16 residues. In DNA, the CDR3 is TGTGCCAGCAGCCGGGAGAGAGCGGGGGGGTCAGATACGCAGTATTTT. Amino acids: CASSRERAGGSDTQYF.